This T cell receptor beta chain was recovered during a study of blood T cell repertoires in COVID-19. As for the study in general: Acute and convalescent COVID-19 samples came from the United States, Italy and Spain. Sources were T cells, B-cell-depleted T cells, or PBMCs; the material itself was cDNA or gDNA.

The authors' processing: Reference gene primer amplification in the assay estimated nucleated cell counts. Sequencing used immunoSEQ multiplex PCR; TCRdb keeps in-frame clones, though not all of them. V and J calls and clone size follow that table, whereas D and trimming were derived from the DNA. The data contain tens of thousands of clones, about 84% of them singletons. The CDR3 loop spans 13 amino acids. Germline V gene lookup returns CDR1 MNHNY and CDR2 SVGAGI (reference sequence). Between the trimmed V and J ends, which lost 6 bases and 6 bases, there was a span of 14 bases. Sequenced: peripheral blood. This TCR was recovered from a man in his fifties with active COVID-19. The chain joins TRBV6-6 to TRBJ1-1, with D hard to call. Here the CDR3 reads CASSPDRGAEAFF. The CDR3, as DNA: TGTGCCAGCAGCCCCGACCGCGGTGCTGAAGCTTTCTTT.